Listed below are T cell receptor beta chains from one sample, sequenced in a study of lymphopenia after photon versus proton radiotherapy. Method: immunoSEQ multiplex PCR; TCRdb's copy keeps in-frame clones and lacks some. The repertoire has 20,000 to 30,000 clones, approximately 84% of them found once; the top ten carry about 22%. The specimen comprised peripheral blood, sampled from a patient treated with photon-based radiotherapy. The origin of the receptors is a man aged 35-49 years with gastric cancer. CDR3s include the opening cysteine and the closing phenylalanine or tryptophan. Each record gives: J gene, V gene, clone size, D gene, CDR3 DNA, CDR3 protein. A D gene is named only where the DNA matches it firmly. Clone size appears in some rows only: once, few, many, or a class for an expanded clone.

>TRBJ2-2|TRBV9|.|TRBD1
TGTGCCAGCAGCGTAGTGCAGGGGGCTCCCGGGGAGCTGTTTTTT
CASSVVQGAPGELFF
>TRBJ2-2|TRBV7-2|once|.
TGTGCCAGCAGTCCCCGAAGGGGAAACACCGGGGAGCTGTTTTTT
CASSPRRGNTGELFF
>TRBJ1-2|TRBV25-1|.|TRBD1
TGTGCCAGCCGGGACAGGGGGCTCCCTTTCTATGGCTACACCTTC
CASRDRGLPFYGYTF
>TRBJ2-7|TRBV5-6|.|.
TGTGCCAGCAGCTTGAGGGGTATCGACGAGCAGTACTTC
CASSLRGIDEQYF
>TRBJ1-2|TRBV11-2|.|.
TGTGCCAGCAGCTTAGTATCGTCAATTTATGGCTACACCTTC
CASSLVSSIYGYTF
>TRBJ2-1|TRBV11-2|.|.
TGTGCCAGCAGCCTCCGTTGGGGGGCTTCGAACAATGAGCAGTTCTTC
CASSLRWGASNNEQFF
>TRBJ2-5|TRBV25-1|.|.
TGTGCCAGCAGTGAGAGGGGCCATCAAGAGACCCAGTACTTC
CASSERGHQETQYF
>TRBJ1-4|TRBV30|.|.
TGTGCCTTGGGGGGGACTAATGAAAAACTGTTTTTT
CALGGTNEKLFF
>TRBJ1-1|TRBV29-1|once|.
TGCAGCGCCCCGAAGGGGGGGAGCGTGAACACTGAAGCTTTCTTT
CSAPKGGSVNTEAFF
>TRBJ2-3|TRBV30|.|TRBD2
TGTGCCTGGAGCGGACTAGCGGGGCGCCGGGATACGCAGTATTTT
CAWSGLAGRRDTQYF
>TRBJ2-5|TRBV4-3|once|.
TGCGCCAGCAGCCAAGATCTCGGGCGGGAAGAGACCCAGTACTTC
CASSQDLGREETQYF
>TRBJ1-5|TRBV7-2|.|.
TGTGCCAGCAGCCTACTTCCTAGGGAGCCCCAGCATTTT
CASSLLPREPQHF
>TRBJ2-3|TRBV5-1|.|.
TGCGCCAGCAGCTTAGACGGCCCTAGCACAGATACGCAGTATTTT
CASSLDGPSTDTQYF
>TRBJ2-2|TRBV7-6|.|.
TGTGCCAGCAGCTTAAGGAACACCGGGGAGCTGTTTTTT
CASSLRNTGELFF
>TRBJ2-1|TRBV19|.|.
TGTGCCAGTAGTATAGAAAAGGGGGGGGCTAATGAGCAGTTCTTC
CASSIEKGGANEQFF
>TRBJ1-2|TRBV11-2|.|.
TGTGCCAGCAGCGACGGCATGACGGGCTATGGCTACACCTTC
CASSDGMTGYGYTF
>TRBJ2-5|TRBV30|.|.
TGTGCCTGGAGTGCAGGGGGAGGCAGGGAGACCCAGTACTTC
CAWSAGGGRETQYF
>TRBJ2-2|TRBV7-2|.|.
TGTGCCAGCAGCACCCGACAGGCCGGGGAGCTGTTTTTT
CASSTRQAGELFF
>TRBJ2-2|TRBV11-2|few|.
TGTGCCAGCAGCTTAGGGGGCCAGGGGTCAAACGGGGAGCTGTTTTTT
CASSLGGQGSNGELFF
>TRBJ1-2|TRBV27|.|TRBD1
TGTGCCAGCAGCAGGGACAGGGGGCGGTCTGGCTACACCTTC
CASSRDRGRSGYTF
>TRBJ1-2|TRBV14|once|.
TGTGCCAGCAGCCAACCCCGGGACAACTATGGCTACACCTTC
CASSQPRDNYGYTF
>TRBJ1-2|TRBV30|.|.
TGTGCCTGGAGAGCCTCGGGAGGCGACTATGGCTACACCTTC
CAWRASGGDYGYTF
>TRBJ2-2|TRBV27|.|.
TGTGCCAGCAGTTTATTTCGGGGAAGGACCGGGGAGCTGTTTTTT
CASSLFRGRTGELFF
>TRBJ1-1|TRBV7-9|.|.
TGTGCCAGCACCAAAGGGTCAGAGATGAACACTGAAGCTTTCTTT
CASTKGSEMNTEAFF
>TRBJ2-2|TRBV4-3|.|TRBD2
TGCGCCAGCAGCCAAAGCGGGGGGAGCACCGGGGAGCTGTTTTTT
CASSQSGGSTGELFF
>TRBJ2-5|TRBV5-4|.|.
TGTGCCAGCAGCTCCGCCCTAGCCCGGTCTACCGGGGAGACCCAGTACTTC
CASSSALARSTGETQYF
>TRBJ2-7|TRBV6-1|.|.
TGTGCCAGTCTCCGGGCCGGGGACTACGAGCAGTACTTC
CASLRAGDYEQYF
>TRBJ2-1|TRBV15|once|TRBD1
TGTGCCACCAGCAGAGCAGGGGGCCCTCTCCATAATGAGCAGTTCTTC
CATSRAGGPLHNEQFF